One and the same sample provided the 18 T cell receptor beta chains below, sequenced in a study of CD8+ T cells in alopecia areata. Extracted RNA was reverse transcribed, and the resulting cDNA served as sequencing template. Generated by immunoSEQ multiplex PCR, the TCRdb table keeps only in-frame clones and is missing some. This table holds fewer than 150,000 clones, less than 75% found once. Treatment given: oral pan-JAK inhibitor, 5-10 mg twice daily. The input for sequencing was CD8+ T cells sorted from blood, taken at week 4, from a patient treated with tofacitinib. The receptors come from a human donor with alopecia areata.

This clone showed up just a few times. This rearrangement joins TRBV7-2 to TRBJ2-6; D is perhaps TRBD1 or TRBD2 (5 bases each). V lost 5 bases and J lost 4, with 15 bases in between. This CDR3 contains 16 residues. The germline V gene has CDR1 SGHTA and CDR2 FQGNSA. The CDR3 spells CASSQVAGTGANVLTF. The CDR3 bases are TGTGCCAGCAGCCAGGTGGCAGGGACCGGGGCCAACGTCCTGACTTTC.

This clone was picked up a small number of times. This chain links TRBV29-1 with TRBJ2-5, with D possibly being TRBD1 (6 bases). The germline gives CDR1 SQVTM, CDR2 ANQGSEA. This CDR3 is built from 15 residues. Trimming shortened V by 0 bases and J by 5 bases, and 16 bases separated the two germline ends. CDR3 DNA: TGCAGCGTTGAAGATAAGCCAGGGGATCGGGAGACCCAGTACTTC. This sequence encodes CSVEDKPGDRETQYF. The whole variable domain, remainder taken from reference TRBV29-1 and TRBJ2-5, is SAVISQKPSRDICQRGTSLTIQCQVDSQVTMMFWYRQQPGQSLTLIATANQGSEATYESGFVIDKFPISRPNLTFSTLTVSNMSPEDSSIYLCSVEDKPGDRETQYFGPGTRLLVL.

The rearrangement joins TRBV7-9 to TRBJ1-1, with no clear D. CDR1 SEHNR and CDR2 FQNEAQ come from the germline V gene (reference sequence). V was pared by 5 bases and J by 3 bases, with 10 bases between. The CDR3 sequence is 13 residues long. In DNA form, the CDR3 reads TGTGCCAGCAGCCCCGAGGAGGACACTGAAGCTTTCTTT. Protein product: CASSPEEDTEAFF.

The count of this clone is one. The chain joins TRBV7-8 to TRBJ2-1; D gene unclear. Germline V CDR1 and CDR2: SGHVS, FQNEAQ. The germline V and J ends were trimmed by 5 bases and 4 bases, with 18 bases remaining between them. The CDR3 length is 16 residues. In nucleotides, the CDR3 is TGTGCCAGCAGCCGCGCTGGTCATAGGACGTACAATGAGCAGTTCTTC. This codes for CASSRAGHRTYNEQFF. Using reference TRBV7-8 and TRBJ2-1 for the parts outside the CDR3, the full variable domain is GAGVSQSPRYKVAKRGQDVALRCDPISGHVSLFWYQQALGQGPEFLTYFQNEAQLDKSGLPSDRFFAERPEGSVSTLKIQRTQQEDSAVYLCASSRAGHRTYNEQFFGPGTRLTVL.

The rearrangement links TRBV29-1 to TRBJ1-2; D is unclear. The CDR3 length is 12 residues. CDR1 is SQVTM, CDR2 ANQGSEA, per germline. Trimming cost V 3 bases and J 5 bases, with 10 bases left between them. DNA of the CDR3: TGCAGCGTTGATCGGTTGCCTTATGGCTACACCTTC. Translated: CSVDRLPYGYTF.

The V and J genes are TRBV30 and TRBJ2-5; D not resolved. V was trimmed by 2 bases and J by 0 bases, leaving 19 bases between them. The germline CDR1 and CDR2 sequences are GTSNPN and SVGIG (reference sequence). The CDR3 has 17 amino acids. The CDR3 bases are TGTGCCTGGAGTAACCTCTCGGCGTCGGGTTACCAAGAGACCCAGTACTTC. Amino acid sequence: CAWSNLSASGYQETQYF.

The J gene is TRBJ1-2, the V gene TRBV5-6; D uncertain. Trimming took 1 base from V and 8 from J, leaving 12 bases between them. CDR3 size: 13 residues. Germline V gene sequence: CDR1 SGHDT, CDR2 YYEEEE. The CDR3 protein is CASSLTGFDGYTF. The CDR3, as DNA: TGTGCCAGCAGCTTGACCGGCTTTGACGGCTACACCTTC.

J is TRBJ2-7 and V is TRBV2, with D possibly matching TRBD2 (5 bases). This CDR3 comprises 13 residues. The V gene's germline CDR1 is SNHLY and CDR2 FYNNEI. V was pared by 8 bases and J by 2 bases, with 13 bases between. CDR3 sequence: CASDEGTPYEQYF. The CDR3 nucleotides are TGTGCCAGCGATGAGGGCACACCCTACGAGCAGTACTTC.

This clone has a handful of counts. The V and J genes are TRBV30 and TRBJ2-1; D unresolved. CDR3 length equals 15 residues. Germline assignment: CDR1 GTSNPN and CDR2 SVGIG (reference sequence). Deletions cut 0 bases from V and 5 bases from J, with 14 bases between. This CDR3 is CAWSVVYNGHNEQFF. CDR3 DNA: TGTGCCTGGAGTGTGGTTTATAATGGTCACAATGAGCAGTTCTTC. The full variable domain, its missing parts supplied by reference TRBV30 and TRBJ2-1, is SQTIHQWPATLVQPVGSPLSLECTVEGTSNPNLYWYRQAAGRGLQLLFYSVGIGQISSEVPQNLSASRPQDRQFILSSKKLLLSDSGFYLCAWSVVYNGHNEQFFGPGTRLTVL.

The chain couples TRBV27 to TRBJ2-3; D is ambiguous. The CDR3 loop spans 12 amino acids. The V and J ends lost 4 bases and 2 bases respectively, with 4 bases between them. Germline CDR1 reads MNHEY; CDR2 reads SMNVEV (reference sequence). The CDR3 is CASSSFTDTQYF. The CDR3 coding sequence is TGTGCCAGCAGTTCTTTCACAGATACGCAGTATTTT.

This clone was counted a few times. The chain recombines TRBV30 with TRBJ2-4, with D perhaps being TRBD1 or TRBD2 (5 bases each). Germline CDR1 and CDR2: GTSNPN and SVGIG (reference sequence). The CDR3 covers 17 residues. V lost 0 bases to trimming and J lost 0 bases, with 15 bases between them. The CDR3 here is CAWSVRGWDLAKNIQYF. CDR3 bases: TGTGCCTGGAGTGTACGAGGATGGGACCTAGCCAAAAACATTCAGTACTTC.

This sequence joins TRBV9 and TRBJ2-2; 8 nucleotides align to TRBD1. V was clipped by 4 bases and J by 5 bases; unmatched bases: 7. The CDR3 runs 15 residues. Germline CDR1 and CDR2: SGDLS and YYNGEE. DNA for the CDR3: TGTGCCAGCAGCAACACAGGGGGAGTGACCGGGGAGCTGTTTTTT. It specifies CASSNTGGVTGELFF.

The chain combines TRBV27 with TRBJ2-3; D is tentatively TRBD1 or TRBD2 (7 bases each). This CDR3 has 15 amino acids. The germline V gene has CDR1 MNHEY and CDR2 SMNVEV (reference sequence). V lost 4 bases and J lost 1, with 12 bases in between. The CDR3 DNA follows: TGTGCCAGCAGTTCAGGGGGACTACGCACAGATACGCAGTATTTT. Amino acid sequence: CASSSGGLRTDTQYF.

The chain employs TRBV19 and TRBJ2-7; a weak D match, TRBD1 (5 bases). Germline V gives CDR1 LNHDA, CDR2 SQIVND (reference sequence). V was trimmed by 0 bases and J by 2 bases, leaving 5 bases between them. The CDR3 covers 13 residues. The CDR3 region has the DNA TGTGCCAGTAGTATAGAGGGGCCCTACGAGCAGTACTTC. Its protein is CASSIEGPYEQYF.

This chain links TRBV29-1 with TRBJ1-1; D unresolved. CDR1 is SQVTM and CDR2 is ANQGSEA in the germline V gene. Trimming shortened V by 7 bases and J by 2 bases, and 14 bases separated the two germline ends. The CDR3 is made up of 13 amino acids. The CDR3 DNA is TGCAGCGCGGAATTCAATGGCAACACTGAAGCTTTCTTT. As protein: CSAEFNGNTEAFF.

V is TRBV29-1 and J is TRBJ2-7, with D perhaps TRBD1 (6 bases). V dropped 6 bases and J dropped 0 bases, with 12 bases sitting between them. The CDR3 is 13 residues long. Germline V gives CDR1 SQVTM, CDR2 ANQGSEA. This CDR3 reads CSVGPDSSYEQYF. As DNA, the CDR3 is TGCAGCGTGGGCCCGGACAGCTCCTACGAGCAGTACTTC.

The V gene is TRBV4-1, the J gene TRBJ2-7; 8 bases map to TRBD2. CDR1 is MGHRA and CDR2 is YSYEKL in the germline V gene. The CDR3 has 13 residues. The ends lost 4 bases at V and 6 bases at J; junction bases unmatched: 5. CDR3 coding DNA: TGCGCCAGCAGCCGCGATGCGGGGGGCGAGCAGTACTTC. Translation: CASSRDAGGEQYF.

This clone was seen a single time. V is TRBV7-9 and J is TRBJ2-2; a possible D gene is TRBD1 (5 bases). The CDR3 totals 13 residues. Trimming removed 10 bases at V and 0 bases at J, with 9 bases between. Per germline, CDR1 SEHNR and CDR2 FQNEAQ (reference sequence). CDR3 DNA sequence: TGTGCCAACCGCAGGGCGAACACCGGGGAGCTGTTTTTT. Its translation: CANRRANTGELFF. The full variable domain, its missing parts supplied by reference TRBV7-9 and TRBJ2-2, is DTGVSQNPRHKITKRGQNVTFRCDPISEHNRLYWYRQTLGQGPEFLTYFQNEAQLEKSRLLSDRFSAERPKGSFSTLEIQRTEQGDSAMYLCANRRANTGELFFGEGSRLTVL.